These 16 T cell receptor beta chains originate from one sample sequenced in a study of blood T cell repertoires in COVID-19. Clones were read by immunoSEQ multiplex PCR, and TCRdb kept only the in-frame ones, dropping some. Here the sample spans some 400,000 clones, about 90% being singletons. Sequencing input: PBMCs or T cells enriched from blood (not recorded which). The receptors stem from a woman between 25 and 40 years old who had recovered from COVID-19.

This clone occurred a few times. This chain joins TRBV9 and TRBJ1-1, with no clear D. Germline V CDR1 and CDR2: SGDLS, YYNGEE. The CDR3 runs to 14 residues. Trimming removed 0 bases at V and 0 bases at J, with 6 bases between. Written as DNA, the CDR3 is TGTGCCAGCAGCGTAGACAGCTTGAACACTGAAGCTTTCTTT. Translation gives CASSVDSLNTEAFF.

This clone was counted once. This chain uses TRBV18 with TRBJ1-1; 8 bases are a match to TRBD1. The CDR3 contains 14 residues. The V gene end was trimmed by 6 bases and the J gene end by 1 base; junction bases not matched to a gene: 4. Per the germline V gene, CDR1 is KGHSH and CDR2 is LQKENI. CDR3 coding DNA: TGTGCCAGCTCCTGGGACAGGACGAACACTGAAGCTTTCTTT. Translation gives CASSWDRTNTEAFF.

The chain carries TRBV6-5 and TRBJ1-1, with D possibly being TRBD1 (5 bases). CDR3 length: 13 amino acids. V was clipped by 6 bases and J by 4 bases, with 12 bases between them. The germline CDR1 and CDR2 sequences are MNHEY and SVGAGI. CDR3: CASRESGGTEAFF. In nucleotides, the CDR3 is TGTGCCAGCAGAGAGAGCGGGGGCACTGAAGCTTTCTTT.

This clone came up once. The chain joins TRBV28 to TRBJ1-1; 7 nucleotides align to TRBD1. The V and J ends lost 6 bases and 1 base, in that order; junction bases with no gene match: 5. The germline V gene has CDR1 MDHEN and CDR2 SYDVKM. CDR3 length: 14 residues. The CDR3 sequence: CASSPGTANTEAFF. In DNA, the CDR3 is TGTGCCAGCAGCCCAGGGACAGCGAACACTGAAGCTTTCTTT.

The CDR3 loop reads CASSRGTYQETQYF. The CDR3 coding sequence is TGTGCCAGCAGCAGGGGCACGTACCAAGAGACCCAGTACTTC. The chain carries TRBV9 and TRBJ2-5, with D possibly being TRBD1 (5 bases). The CDR3 has 14 amino acids. Trimming removed 4 bases at V and 0 bases at J, with 10 bases between. Germline assignment: CDR1 SGDLS and CDR2 YYNGEE. Full variable domain (remainder filled in from reference TRBV9 and TRBJ2-5): DSGVTQTPKHLITATGQRVTLRCSPRSGDLSVYWYQQSLDQGLQFLIQYYNGEERAKGNILERFSAQQFPDLHSELNLSSLELGDSALYFCASSRGTYQETQYFGPGTRLLVL.

V and J are TRBV25-1 and TRBJ1-4; a weak D match, TRBD1 (6 bases). V was pared by 1 base and J by 8 bases, with 17 bases between. The germline V gene encodes CDR1 MGHDK and CDR2 SYGVNS. The length of the CDR3 is 16 residues. The CDR3 sequence is CASSEWSNRVSEKLFF. The CDR3 DNA sequence: TGTGCCAGCAGTGAATGGTCCAACAGGGTGAGCGAAAAACTGTTTTTT.

The chain couples TRBV19 to TRBJ1-5; the match to TRBD1 covers 10 bases. The V segment lost 6 bases and the J segment 9 bases; nucleotides outside the gene matches: 8. From germline, CDR1 is LNHDA and CDR2 SQIVND (reference sequence). The CDR3 is 14 residues long. The CDR3 is CASRLGDRGTPQHF. DNA for the CDR3: TGTGCCAGTAGACTCGGGGACAGGGGCACGCCCCAGCATTTT.

V gene TRBV5-4 combines with J gene TRBJ1-2, with 7 nucleotides matching TRBD1. Germline V lookup: CDR1 SGHNT, CDR2 YYREEE (reference sequence). The CDR3 consists of 15 residues. Trimming at V came to 3 bases and at J to 4 bases, leaving 9 bases not matched to a gene. CDR3 nucleotides: TGTGCCAGCAGCTCCCCGACAGGGTCCCTCTATGGCTACACCTTC. Translated: CASSSPTGSLYGYTF.

The gene calls are TRBV13 and TRBJ2-5; TRBD2 aligns across 13 bases. Germline V lookup: CDR1 PRHDT, CDR2 FYEKMQ (reference sequence). The trim removed 2 bases at V and 0 bases at J, leaving 9 bases unmatched. There are 19 residues in the CDR3. In nucleotides, the CDR3 is TGTGCCAGCAGCTTAAGTCGACTAGCGGGGGGAACATACCAAGAGACCCAGTACTTC. This encodes CASSLSRLAGGTYQETQYF.

This clone was seen just once. The chain employs TRBV7-2 and TRBJ2-7, with D possibly TRBD2 on 6 matching bases. This CDR3 region has 14 residues. The germline CDR1 and CDR2 sequences are SGHTA and FQGNSA. Deletions cut 3 bases from V and 1 base from J, with 10 bases between. CDR3 DNA: TGTGCCAGCAGCTTCGCCGGGGGATCCTACGAGCAGTACTTC. Encoded protein: CASSFAGGSYEQYF. The variable domain in full, completed from reference TRBV7-2 and TRBJ2-7, reads GAGVSQSPSNKVTEKGKDVELRCDPISGHTALYWYRQSLGQGLEFLIYFQGNSAPDKSGLPSDRFSAERTGGSVSTLTIQRTQQEDSAVYLCASSFAGGSYEQYFGPGTRLTVT.

The chain is built from TRBV24-1 and TRBJ1-1; TRBD1 is a possible D gene (6 bases). The germline V and J ends were trimmed by 3 bases and 11 bases, with 15 bases remaining between them. Germline values: CDR1 KGHDR, CDR2 SFDVKD. The CDR3 covers 13 residues. CDR3 sequence: CATSDRTDVGAFF. CDR3 nucleotides: TGTGCCACCAGTGATAGGACAGACGTCGGGGCTTTCTTT.

The chain joins TRBV27 to TRBJ1-2; D perhaps matches TRBD1 (5 bases). The CDR3 spans 13 residues. The V end was cut by 2 bases, the J end by 3 bases, with 7 bases between. Germline V gene lookup returns CDR1 MNHEY and CDR2 SMNVEV (reference sequence). The CDR3 DNA is TGTGCCAGCAGTTTAGCAGGGTACTATGGCTACACCTTC. This gives the protein CASSLAGYYGYTF.

This chain connects TRBV30 to TRBJ2-2, with TRBD1 identical over 8 bases. Losses at the gene ends were 4 bases for V and 3 bases for J; bases not matched to a gene: 4. The CDR3 runs 14 residues. Germline V gene sequence: CDR1 GTSNPN, CDR2 SVGIG (reference sequence). The CDR3 reads CAWMGQVYTGELFF. CDR3 bases: TGTGCCTGGATGGGACAGGTATACACCGGGGAGCTGTTTTTT.

The rearrangement joins TRBV6-5 to TRBJ1-5; D call uncertain. This CDR3 is 12 amino acids long. V was shortened by 6 bases and J by 6 bases, with 9 bases between the two germline ends. CDR1 and CDR2 (germline): MNHEY, SVGAGI. The chain's CDR3 is CASRLGVQPQHF. DNA for the CDR3: TGTGCCAGCAGGCTGGGCGTTCAGCCCCAGCATTTT.

In this sample, this clone turned up a few times. The gene calls are TRBV30 and TRBJ1-2, with a possible D match to TRBD1 (5 bases). Germline V gene sequence: CDR1 GTSNPN, CDR2 SVGIG (reference sequence). This CDR3 spans 14 amino acids. The V and J ends lost 3 bases and 0 bases respectively, with 11 bases between them. CDR3 DNA: TGTGCCTGGAGCCAGGGCCCCTCTAACTATGGCTACACCTTC. Protein product: CAWSQGPSNYGYTF.

V gene TRBV6-5 combines with J gene TRBJ1-5, with D perhaps matching TRBD1 (6 bases). The CDR3 is 14 residues long. Germline CDR1 MNHEY, CDR2 SVGAGI. V was trimmed by 5 bases and J by 4 bases, leaving 12 bases between them. Here the CDR3 DNA reads TGTGCCAGCAGTCGGGCAGGGGAGAATCAGCCCCAGCATTTT. Translated: CASSRAGENQPQHF.